This T cell receptor (beta chain) was found in a study of blood T cell repertoires in COVID-19. About the research overall: PBMCs, B-cell-depleted T cells, or T cells provided the cDNA or gDNA that made up the material.

Original processing methods: Estimates of nucleated cell counts were drawn from the amplification of reference gene primers. Using immunoSEQ multiplex PCR, the repertoire was profiled, and TCRdb retains in-frame clones only, with some absent. V, J and clone size reflect that table, while D and trimming were determined from the DNA. This sample yields about 74,000 clones, of which almost 85% are seen a single time; approximately 35% belongs to the top ten. This CDR3 comprises 19 residues. V lost 5 bases to trimming and J lost 4 bases; unmatched junction nucleotides: 16. The germline V gene encodes CDR1 LNHDA and CDR2 SQIVND (reference sequence).

The genes are TRBV19 and TRBJ2-2; 10 nucleotides align to TRBD1. What was sequenced was peripheral blood. The sequence was collected from a man between 65 and 85 years old with acute or convalescent COVID-19. The CDR3, as DNA: TGTGCCAGTAGTGTCCAGACAGGGGGCGCCCGCCGTGGCACCGGGGAGCTGTTTTTT. It specifies CASSVQTGGARRGTGELFF. The full variable domain, completed using reference TRBV19 and TRBJ2-2, is DGGITQSPKYLFRKEGQNVTLSCEQNLNHDAMYWYRQDPGQGLRLIYYSQIVNDFQKGDIAEGYSVSREKKESFPLTVTSAQKNPTAFYLCASSVQTGGARRGTGELFFGEGSRLTVL.